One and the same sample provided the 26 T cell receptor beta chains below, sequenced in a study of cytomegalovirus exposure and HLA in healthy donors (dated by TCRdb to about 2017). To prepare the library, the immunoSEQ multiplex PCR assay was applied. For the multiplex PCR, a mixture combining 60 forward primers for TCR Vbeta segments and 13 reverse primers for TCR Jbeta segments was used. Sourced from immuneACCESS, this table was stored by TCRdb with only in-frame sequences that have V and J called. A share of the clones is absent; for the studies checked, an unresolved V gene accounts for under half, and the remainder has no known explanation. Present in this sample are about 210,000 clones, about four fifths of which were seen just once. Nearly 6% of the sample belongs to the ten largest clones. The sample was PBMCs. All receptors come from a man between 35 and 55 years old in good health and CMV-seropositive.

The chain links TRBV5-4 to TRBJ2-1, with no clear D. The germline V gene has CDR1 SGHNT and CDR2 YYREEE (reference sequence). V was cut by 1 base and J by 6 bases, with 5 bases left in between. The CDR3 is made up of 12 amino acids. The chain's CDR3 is CASSLLANEQFF. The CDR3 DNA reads TGTGCCAGCAGCTTGTTAGCCAATGAGCAGTTCTTC.

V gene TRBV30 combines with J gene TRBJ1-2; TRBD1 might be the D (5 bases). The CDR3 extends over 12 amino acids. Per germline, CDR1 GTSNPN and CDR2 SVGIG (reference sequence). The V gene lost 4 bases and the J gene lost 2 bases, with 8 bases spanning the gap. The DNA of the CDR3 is TGTGCCTGGATCTACAGGAACTATGGCTACACCTTC. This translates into CAWIYRNYGYTF.

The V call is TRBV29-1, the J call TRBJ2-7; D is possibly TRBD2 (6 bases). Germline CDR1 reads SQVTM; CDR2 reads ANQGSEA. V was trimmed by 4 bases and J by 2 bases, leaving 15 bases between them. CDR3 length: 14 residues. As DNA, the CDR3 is TGCAGCGTTGCGAAGGGGACTCCCACCTACGAGCAGTACTTC. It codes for CSVAKGTPTYEQYF.

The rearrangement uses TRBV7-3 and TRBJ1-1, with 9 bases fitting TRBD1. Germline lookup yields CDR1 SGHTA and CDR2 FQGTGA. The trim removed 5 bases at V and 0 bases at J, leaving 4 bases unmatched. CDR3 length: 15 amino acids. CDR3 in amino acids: CASSPGQGMNTEAFF. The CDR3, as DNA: TGTGCCAGCAGCCCGGGACAGGGTATGAACACTGAAGCTTTCTTT.

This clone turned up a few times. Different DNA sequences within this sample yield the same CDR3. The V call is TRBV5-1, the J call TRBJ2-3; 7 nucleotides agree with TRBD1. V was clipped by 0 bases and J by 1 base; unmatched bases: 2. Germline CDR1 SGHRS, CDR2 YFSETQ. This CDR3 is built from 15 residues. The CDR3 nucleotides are TGCGCCAGCAGCTTGGACAGGGGTGGCACAGATACGCAGTATTTT. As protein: CASSLDRGGTDTQYF.

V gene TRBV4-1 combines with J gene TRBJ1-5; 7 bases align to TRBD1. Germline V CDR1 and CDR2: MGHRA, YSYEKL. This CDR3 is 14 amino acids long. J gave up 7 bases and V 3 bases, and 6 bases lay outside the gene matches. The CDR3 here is CASSHTGVGQPQHF. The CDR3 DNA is TGCGCCAGCAGCCATACAGGGGTTGGGCAGCCCCAGCATTTT.

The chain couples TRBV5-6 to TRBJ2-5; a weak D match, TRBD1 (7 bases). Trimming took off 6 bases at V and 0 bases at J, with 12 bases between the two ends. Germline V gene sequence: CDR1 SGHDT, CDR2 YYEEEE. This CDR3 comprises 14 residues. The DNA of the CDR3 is TGTGCCAGCACCAGGGGGGCCTACCAAGAGACCCAGTACTTC. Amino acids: CASTRGAYQETQYF.

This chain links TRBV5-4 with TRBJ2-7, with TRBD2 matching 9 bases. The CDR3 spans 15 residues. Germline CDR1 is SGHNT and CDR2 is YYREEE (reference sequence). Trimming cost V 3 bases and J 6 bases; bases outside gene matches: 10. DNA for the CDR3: TGTGCCAGCAGCTCGCGGACTAGCGCAAAAGGCGAGCAGTACTTC. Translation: CASSSRTSAKGEQYF.

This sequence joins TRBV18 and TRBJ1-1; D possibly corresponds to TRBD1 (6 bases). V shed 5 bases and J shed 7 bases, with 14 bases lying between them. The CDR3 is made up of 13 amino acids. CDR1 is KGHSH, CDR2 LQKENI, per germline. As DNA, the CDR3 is TGTGCCAGCTCAGCTAACACAGGGTATGAAGCTTTCTTT. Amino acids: CASSANTGYEAFF.

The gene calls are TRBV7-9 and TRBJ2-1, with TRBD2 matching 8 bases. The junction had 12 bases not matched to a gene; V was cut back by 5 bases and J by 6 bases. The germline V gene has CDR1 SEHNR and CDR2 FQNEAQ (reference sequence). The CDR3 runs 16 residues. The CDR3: CASSTPGLELSNEQFF. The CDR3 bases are TGTGCCAGCAGCACGCCGGGACTAGAACTGAGCAATGAGCAGTTCTTC.

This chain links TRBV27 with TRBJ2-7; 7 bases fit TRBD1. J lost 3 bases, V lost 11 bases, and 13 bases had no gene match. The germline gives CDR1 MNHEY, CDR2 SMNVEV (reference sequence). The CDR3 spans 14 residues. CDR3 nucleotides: TGTGCCGTCCGGCCCGGGACAGAATACTACGAGCAGTACTTC. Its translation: CAVRPGTEYYEQYF.

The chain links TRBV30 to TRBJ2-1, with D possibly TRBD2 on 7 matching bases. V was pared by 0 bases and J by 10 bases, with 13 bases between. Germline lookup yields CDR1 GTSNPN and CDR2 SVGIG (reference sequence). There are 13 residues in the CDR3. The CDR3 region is CAWSVRGAWEQFF. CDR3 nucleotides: TGTGCCTGGAGTGTACGGGGGGCTTGGGAGCAGTTCTTC.

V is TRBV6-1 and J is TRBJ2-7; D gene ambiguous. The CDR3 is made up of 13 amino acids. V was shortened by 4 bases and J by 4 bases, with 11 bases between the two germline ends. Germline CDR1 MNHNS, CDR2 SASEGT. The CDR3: CASSVASTYEQYV. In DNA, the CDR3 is TGTGCCAGCAGTGTCGCCTCGACTTACGAGCAGTACGTC.

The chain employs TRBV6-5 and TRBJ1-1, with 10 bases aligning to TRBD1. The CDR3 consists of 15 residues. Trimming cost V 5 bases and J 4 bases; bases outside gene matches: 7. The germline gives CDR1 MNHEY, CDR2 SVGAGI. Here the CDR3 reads CASSVWDRGSTEAFF. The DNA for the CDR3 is TGTGCCAGCAGTGTGTGGGACAGGGGAAGCACTGAAGCTTTCTTT.

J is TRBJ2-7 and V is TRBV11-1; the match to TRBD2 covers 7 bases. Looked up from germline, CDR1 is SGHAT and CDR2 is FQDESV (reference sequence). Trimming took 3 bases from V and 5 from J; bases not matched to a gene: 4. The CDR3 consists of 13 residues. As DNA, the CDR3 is TGTGCCAGCAGCTTGGCCAGCGGGAACGAGCAGTACGTC. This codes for CASSLASGNEQYV.

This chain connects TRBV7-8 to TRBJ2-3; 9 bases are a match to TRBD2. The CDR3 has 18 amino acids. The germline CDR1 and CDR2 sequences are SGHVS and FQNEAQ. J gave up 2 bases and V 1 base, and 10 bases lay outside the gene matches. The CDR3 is CASSLEGLAGPYTDTQYF. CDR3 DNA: TGTGCCAGCAGCTTAGAAGGGCTAGCGGGACCTTACACAGATACGCAGTATTTT.

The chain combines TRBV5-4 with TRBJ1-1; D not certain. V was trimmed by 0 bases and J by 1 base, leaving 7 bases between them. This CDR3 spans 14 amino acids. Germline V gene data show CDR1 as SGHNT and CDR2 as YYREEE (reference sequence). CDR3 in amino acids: CASSLVAGNTEAFF. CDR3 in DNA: TGTGCCAGCAGCTTGGTCGCAGGGAACACTGAAGCTTTCTTT.

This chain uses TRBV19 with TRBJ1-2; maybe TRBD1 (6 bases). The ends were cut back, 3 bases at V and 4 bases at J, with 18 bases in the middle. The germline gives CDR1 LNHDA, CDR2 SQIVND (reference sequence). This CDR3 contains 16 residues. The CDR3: CASSILAGGLAYGYTF. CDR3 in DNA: TGTGCCAGTAGTATTCTCGCCGGGGGGCTTGCCTATGGCTACACCTTC.

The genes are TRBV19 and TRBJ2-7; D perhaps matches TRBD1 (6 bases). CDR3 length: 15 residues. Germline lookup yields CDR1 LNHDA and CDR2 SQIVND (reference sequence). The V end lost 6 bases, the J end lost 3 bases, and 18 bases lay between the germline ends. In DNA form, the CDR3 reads TGTGCCAGTAGATCATGGGGGCAGGGAGACTACGAGCAGTACTTC. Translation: CASRSWGQGDYEQYF.

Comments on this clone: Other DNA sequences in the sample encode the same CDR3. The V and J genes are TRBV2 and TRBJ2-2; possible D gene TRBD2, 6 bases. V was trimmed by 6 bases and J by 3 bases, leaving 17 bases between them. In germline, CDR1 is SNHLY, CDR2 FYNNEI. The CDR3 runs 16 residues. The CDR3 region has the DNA TGTGCCAGCAGACTCGTTAGCGGAGCCTACACCGGGGAGCTGTTTTTT. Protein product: CASRLVSGAYTGELFF.

Here the CDR3 reads CASSPAEYFSYEQYF. The CDR3 DNA sequence: TGCGCCAGCAGCCCGGCGGAGTACTTCTCCTACGAGCAGTACTTC. The chain recombines TRBV4-1 with TRBJ2-5; D is undetermined. The DNA matches TRBJ2-7 better at its end, which makes the J call doubtful. Per the germline V gene, CDR1 is MGHRA and CDR2 is YSYEKL. The CDR3 is made up of 15 amino acids.

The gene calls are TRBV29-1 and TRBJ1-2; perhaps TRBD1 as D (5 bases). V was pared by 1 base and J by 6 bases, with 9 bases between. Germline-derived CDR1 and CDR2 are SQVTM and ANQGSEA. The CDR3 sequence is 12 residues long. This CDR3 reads CSVEGREDGYTF. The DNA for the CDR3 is TGCAGCGTTGAAGGCAGGGAGGATGGCTACACCTTC.

CDR3 nucleotide sequence: TGTGCCAGTAGGGGACAGGGTCGGGGCACAGATACGCAGTATTTT. Protein: CASRGQGRGTDTQYF. This rearrangement joins TRBV19 to TRBJ2-3; 9 nucleotides agree with TRBD1. V shed 6 bases, J shed 1 base, and the junction held 5 bases outside the gene matches. This CDR3 has 15 amino acids. From germline, CDR1 is LNHDA and CDR2 SQIVND (reference sequence).

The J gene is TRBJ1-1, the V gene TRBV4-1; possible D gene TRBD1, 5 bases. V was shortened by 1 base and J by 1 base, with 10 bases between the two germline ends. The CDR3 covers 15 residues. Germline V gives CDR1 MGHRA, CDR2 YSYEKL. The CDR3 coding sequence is TGCGCCAGCAGCCAAGCGCGACAGACGAACACTGAAGCTTTCTTT. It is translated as CASSQARQTNTEAFF.

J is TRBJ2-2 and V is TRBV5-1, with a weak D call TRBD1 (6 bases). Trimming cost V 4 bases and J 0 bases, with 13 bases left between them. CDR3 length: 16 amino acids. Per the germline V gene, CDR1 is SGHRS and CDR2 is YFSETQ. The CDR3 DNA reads TGCGCCAGCAGCCCGAGGACAGCGCCGAACACCGGGGAGCTGTTTTTT. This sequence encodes CASSPRTAPNTGELFF.

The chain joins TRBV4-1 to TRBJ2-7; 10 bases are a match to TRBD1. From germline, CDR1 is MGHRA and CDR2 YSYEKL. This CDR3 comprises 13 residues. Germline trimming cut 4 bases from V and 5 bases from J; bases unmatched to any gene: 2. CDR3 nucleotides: TGCGCCAGCAGCCGGGACAGGGGTCACGAGCAGTACGTC. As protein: CASSRDRGHEQYV.